Shown below are 6 T cell receptor beta chains from a single sample sequenced in a study of identifying expanded T cells in peripheral blood. Sequencing used immunoSEQ multiplex PCR; TCRdb keeps in-frame clones, though not all of them. Here the sample spans roughly 100,000 clones, approximately 88% being singletons. What was sequenced was blood. All receptors come from a person aged 18 to 70 in good health.

The chain uses TRBV6-5 and TRBJ2-1; 9 bases fit TRBD1. The J segment lost 10 bases and the V segment lost 4 bases, leaving 11 bases of the junction unmatched. Germline CDR1 and CDR2: MNHEY and SVGAGI. This CDR3 has 15 residues. The CDR3: CASSSGQGPGWEQFF. The CDR3 DNA is TGTGCCAGCAGTTCAGGACAGGGGCCGGGTTGGGAGCAGTTCTTC.

The chain couples TRBV5-4 to TRBJ1-2; no definite D call. The CDR3 consists of 12 residues. Germline CDR1 and CDR2: SGHNT and YYREEE (reference sequence). V lost 3 bases and J 4 bases, leaving 7 bases between the germline ends. The DNA of the CDR3 is TGTGCCAGCAGCTCCACCCTCTATGGCTACACCTTC. Amino acid sequence: CASSSTLYGYTF.

The sample holds one count of this clone. V is TRBV9 and J is TRBJ2-2, with D perhaps being TRBD1 or TRBD2 (5 bases each). Germline CDR1 is SGDLS and CDR2 is YYNGEE. The CDR3 runs to 17 residues. V was shortened by 3 bases and J by 5 bases, with 20 bases between the two germline ends. CDR3 loop: CASSARAGASRTGELFF. DNA of the CDR3: TGTGCCAGCAGCGCGAGGGCCGGGGCGAGTAGGACCGGGGAGCTGTTTTTT. The full variable domain, its missing parts supplied by reference TRBV9 and TRBJ2-2, is DSGVTQTPKHLITATGQRVTLRCSPRSGDLSVYWYQQSLDQGLQFLIQYYNGEERAKGNILERFSAQQFPDLHSELNLSSLELGDSALYFCASSARAGASRTGELFFGEGSRLTVL.

J is TRBJ2-7 and V is TRBV6-5, with 10 positions matching TRBD1. Germline CDR1 MNHEY, CDR2 SVGAGI. J was trimmed by 5 bases and V by 6 bases; bases with no gene match: 10. The CDR3 runs 15 residues. CDR3 coding DNA: TGTGCCAGCAGAGAGGGACAGGGGATAAACAACGAGCAGTACTTC. It encodes CASREGQGINNEQYF.

The V gene is TRBV28, the J gene TRBJ2-5; 11 bases match TRBD2. Trimming cost V 3 bases and J 3 bases; bases outside gene matches: 3. The CDR3 covers 15 residues. CDR1 is MDHEN, CDR2 SYDVKM, per germline. The CDR3 DNA is TGTGCCAGCAGTTTTTTGGGACTAGCGGAAGAGACCCAGTACTTC. Its protein product is CASSFLGLAEETQYF.

V gene TRBV18 combines with J gene TRBJ1-1; D gene ambiguous. V lost 4 bases and J 2 bases, leaving 11 bases between the germline ends. There are 14 residues in the CDR3. CDR1 and CDR2 (germline): KGHSH, LQKENI. The CDR3 here is CASSLTDHNTEAFF. The CDR3 DNA is TGTGCCAGCTCACTCACGGATCACAACACTGAAGCTTTCTTT.